The 31 T cell receptor beta chains below come from one sample, sequenced in a study of T cell repertoires in cytomegalovirus infection. Their specific antigens are unknown. TCRdb processed the reads anew with MiXCR; each CDR3 protein has one entry. This sample has approximately 500,000 distinct CDR3 sequences, with 30% to 40% found just once. The specimen comprised cultured PBMCs, sampled from culture after CMV antigen stimulation. These receptors originate from a human donor in good health (CMV status not recorded). Some clones in this sample may be carry-over from other donors' samples.

The chain links TRBV29-1 to TRBJ2-5, with a tentative D call TRBD2 (6 bases). Germline V gives CDR1 SQVTM, CDR2 ANQGSEA. Trimming took 7 bases from V and 5 from J, leaving 14 bases between them. The CDR3 runs 12 residues. CDR3 sequence reads: CSAIGGGETQYF. The CDR3 DNA is TGCAGCGCCATCGGGGGTGGGGAGACCCAGTACTTC.

This chain links TRBV28 with TRBJ2-7; the D gene could be TRBD1 or TRBD2 (6 bases each). Per germline, CDR1 MDHEN and CDR2 SYDVKM. This CDR3 region has 17 residues. Trimming shortened V by 5 bases and J by 5 bases, and 25 bases separated the two germline ends. CDR3 region: CASSRGARKGGTHEQYF. The CDR3 DNA is TGTGCCAGCAGTAGGGGGGCCCGAAAGGGGGGTACCCACGAGCAGTACTTC.

This clonotype was detected a few times. This rearrangement joins TRBV28 to TRBJ1-2; D is unclear. This CDR3 has 14 residues. V gave up 3 bases and J gave up 6 bases, with 14 bases separating them. CDR1 is MDHEN and CDR2 is SYDVKM in the germline V gene. The CDR3, as DNA: TGTGCCAGCAGTTTGACCCGGATGGGGAATGGCTACACCTTC. It translates to CASSLTRMGNGYTF.

The chain combines TRBV9 with TRBJ2-1, with D maybe TRBD2 (5 bases). The germline gives CDR1 SGDLS, CDR2 YYNGEE. With 0 bases removed from V and 4 bases from J, the gap between germline ends came to 11 bases. The CDR3 loop spans 15 amino acids. This CDR3 reads CASSVGWERYNEQFF. Written as DNA, the CDR3 is TGTGCCAGCAGCGTAGGGTGGGAGAGGTACAATGAGCAGTTCTTC.

The V gene is TRBV6-2 or TRBV6-3, the J gene TRBJ2-2; 7 bases map to TRBD1. Germline loops: CDR1 MNHEY, CDR2 SVGEGT. Trimming cost V 5 bases and J 7 bases; bases outside gene matches: 19. The CDR3 runs to 18 residues. This CDR3 is CASSLNFNRDRGYGELFF. The CDR3 DNA sequence: TGTGCCAGCAGTCTGAACTTTAACCGGGACAGAGGGTACGGGGAGCTGTTTTTT.

The sample holds many counts of this clonotype. The chain combines TRBV7-2 with TRBJ2-3, with 8 bases aligning to TRBD1. Germline V gene sequence: CDR1 SGHTA, CDR2 FQGNSA. The CDR3 is 15 residues long. The ends lost 5 bases at V and 1 base at J; junction bases unmatched: 5. CDR3 sequence: CASSQTGGGTDTQYF. The CDR3 DNA follows: TGTGCCAGCAGCCAAACAGGGGGAGGCACAGATACGCAGTATTTT.

The CDR3 spells CASSPPTGLSYEQYF. As DNA, the CDR3 is TGTGCCAGCAGCCCACCGACAGGGCTTTCCTACGAGCAGTACTTC. This rearrangement joins TRBV7-9 to TRBJ2-7, with TRBD1 identical over 7 bases. J gave up 1 base and V 5 bases, and 8 bases lay outside the gene matches. The CDR3 covers 15 residues. Germline V gene data show CDR1 as SEHNR and CDR2 as FQNEAQ (reference sequence).

The table lists this clonotype with a few counts. The rearrangement joins TRBV12-3 or TRBV12-4 to TRBJ2-5; no clear D. V lost 6 bases, J lost 5 bases, and 13 bases lay in between. CDR3 size: 13 residues. CDR3 region: CASREEDVETQYF. In DNA, the CDR3 is TGTGCCAGCAGGGAAGAGGACGTCGAGACCCAGTACTTC.

CDR3 nucleotide sequence: TGTGCCAGCAGCTTAACGCACGGGAGTTACAATGAGCAGTTCTTC. Protein product: CASSLTHGSYNEQFF. The rearrangement links TRBV7-3 to TRBJ2-1; a weak D match, TRBD2 (6 bases). CDR1 SGHTA and CDR2 FQGTGA come from the germline V gene. The CDR3 is 15 residues long. The ends were cut back, 0 bases at V and 4 bases at J, with 10 bases in the middle.

The chain couples TRBV5-4 to TRBJ2-3; 10 bases are a match to TRBD2. Germline trimming cut 4 bases from V and 1 base from J; bases unmatched to any gene: 6. There are 16 residues in the CDR3. Germline V gene data show CDR1 as SGHNT and CDR2 as YYREEE (reference sequence). CDR3 DNA: TGTGCCAGCAGCCAACGACTAGCGGGCGGCACAGATACGCAGTATTTT. Encoded protein: CASSQRLAGGTDTQYF.

The CDR3 DNA sequence: TGTGCCAGCAGCTCCCTAAAGCGGAAGAGGCACGAGCAGTACTTC. This sequence encodes CASSSLKRKRHEQYF. The chain employs TRBV11-2 and TRBJ2-7; TRBD2 is a possible D gene (5 bases). The V and J ends lost 4 bases and 5 bases respectively, with 18 bases between them. The CDR3 is made up of 15 amino acids. Germline V lookup: CDR1 SGHAT, CDR2 FQNNGV.

The chain is built from TRBV5-4 and TRBJ2-1; a weak D match, TRBD1 (5 bases). V lost 0 bases and J 7 bases, leaving 11 bases between the germline ends. This CDR3 comprises 14 residues. In germline, CDR1 is SGHNT, CDR2 YYREEE (reference sequence). The CDR3 DNA follows: TGTGCCAGCAGCTTGGCGACAGTTCAAAATGAGCAGTTCTTC. Encoded protein: CASSLATVQNEQFF. Looking up the rest from reference TRBV5-4 and TRBJ2-1 gives the full variable domain: ETGVTQSPTHLIKTRGQQVTLRCSSQSGHNTVSWYQQALGQGPQFIFQYYREEENGRGNFPPRFSGLQFPNYSSELNVNALELDDSALYLCASSLATVQNEQFFGPGTRLTVL.

The chain employs TRBV20-1 and TRBJ2-1, with TRBD2 identical over 7 bases. Trimming took 0 bases from V and 6 from J; bases not matched to a gene: 8. Germline CDR1 is DFQATT and CDR2 is SNEGSKA (reference sequence). The CDR3 is 15 amino acids. CDR3: CSARDRGGPGNEQFF. In DNA form, the CDR3 reads TGCAGTGCTAGAGATCGCGGGGGACCTGGCAATGAGCAGTTCTTC.

The table lists this clonotype with a few counts. The chain has TRBV4-2 and TRBJ1-1; 8 nucleotides align to TRBD1. CDR3 size: 12 residues. The germline CDR1 and CDR2 sequences are LGHNA and YNFKEQ. Trimming took 8 bases from V and 7 from J; bases not matched to a gene: 6. The CDR3 DNA reads TGTGCCAGCTCTTGGACAGGGCTTGAAGCTTTCTTT. Encoded protein: CASSWTGLEAFF.

The sample holds many counts of this clonotype. The chain joins TRBV7-2 to TRBJ2-5, with 9 bases aligning to TRBD2. V gave up 1 base and J gave up 2 bases; unmatched junction bases: 5. Germline CDR1 is SGHTA and CDR2 is FQGNSA. The CDR3 is 16 residues long. CDR3 sequence: CASSLDGLAGQETQYF. The CDR3 DNA is TGTGCCAGCAGCTTAGACGGGCTAGCGGGACAAGAGACCCAGTACTTC.

This chain links TRBV27 with TRBJ2-7; tentatively, D is TRBD2 (5 bases). CDR1 and CDR2 (germline): MNHEY, SMNVEV (reference sequence). V was shortened by 3 bases and J by 1 base, with 7 bases between the two germline ends. The CDR3 has 13 residues. The CDR3 reads CASSFAGSYEQYV. The CDR3 DNA reads as TGTGCCAGCAGTTTTGCGGGTTCCTACGAGCAGTACGTC.

The rearrangement links TRBV7-9 to TRBJ1-1; 10 positions match TRBD1. Germline V gene sequence: CDR1 SEHNR, CDR2 FQNEAQ (reference sequence). Trimming took 5 bases from V and 1 from J; bases not matched to a gene: 1. This CDR3 has 14 amino acids. The CDR3 protein is CASSDRGRNTEAFF. DNA for the CDR3: TGTGCCAGCAGCGACAGGGGGCGGAACACTGAAGCTTTCTTT. Full variable domain (missing parts from reference TRBV7-9 and TRBJ1-1): DTGVSQNPRHKITKRGQNVTFRCDPISEHNRLYWYRQTLGQGPEFLTYFQNEAQLEKSRLLSDRFSAERPKGSFSTLEIQRTEQGDSAMYLCASSDRGRNTEAFFGQGTRLTVV.

This chain uses TRBV6-2 or TRBV6-3 with TRBJ2-3; 10 nucleotides agree with TRBD2. Trimming took 6 bases from V and 2 from J; bases not matched to a gene: 5. The CDR3 contains 15 residues. Germline CDR1 is MNHEY and CDR2 is SVGEGT. This chain's CDR3 is CASSLLAGLTDTQYF. DNA for the CDR3: TGTGCCAGCAGCCTACTAGCGGGACTCACAGATACGCAGTATTTT.

In its sample, this clonotype ranks as medium-sized. V is TRBV7-2 and J is TRBJ2-5; 7 bases fit TRBD2. The V gene end was trimmed by 5 bases and the J gene end by 7 bases; junction bases not matched to a gene: 16. The V gene's germline CDR1 is SGHTA and CDR2 FQGNSA. There are 16 residues in the CDR3. The CDR3 DNA is TGTGCCAGCAGCCCACCGTCGGGAGGAGCTAGGGGGACCCAGTACTTC. This sequence encodes CASSPPSGGARGTQYF. The variable domain in full, with the rest retrieved from reference TRBV7-2 and TRBJ2-5, is GAGVSQSPSNKVTEKGKDVELRCDPISGHTALYWYRQSLGQGLEFLIYFQGNSAPDKSGLPSDRFSAERTGGSVSTLTIQRTQQEDSAVYLCASSPPSGGARGTQYFGPGTRLLVL.

This clonotype has only a few counts. The V gene is TRBV6-2 or TRBV6-3, the J gene TRBJ2-7; 10 bases agree with TRBD2. Germline lookup yields CDR1 MNHEY and CDR2 SVGEGT. V shed 2 bases and J 2 bases; nucleotides not matched to a gene: 3. The CDR3 totals 15 residues. CDR3 amino acids: CASSYASGSTYEQYV. CDR3 sequence (DNA): TGTGCCAGCAGTTACGCTAGCGGGAGTACCTACGAGCAGTACGTC.

This clonotype was found a few times. The V and J genes are TRBV19 and TRBJ2-2; a weak D match, TRBD2 (5 bases). This CDR3 has 17 residues. V was pared by 3 bases and J by 2 bases, with 16 bases between. Germline V gene lookup returns CDR1 LNHDA and CDR2 SQIVND (reference sequence). Here the CDR3 DNA reads TGTGCCAGTAGTATCGGTGCTGAGGCGGGTAACACCGGGGAGCTGTTTTTT. Translating it yields CASSIGAEAGNTGELFF.

This clonotype came up many times. Here the CDR3 DNA reads TGTGCCAGCATCACTAGCGGGAGGATCTACAATGAGCAGTTCTTC. Amino acids: CASITSGRIYNEQFF. This rearrangement joins TRBV5-6 to TRBJ2-1; 12 bases match TRBD2. The CDR3 is 15 amino acids. Germline-derived CDR1 and CDR2 are SGHDT and YYEEEE. The J segment lost 3 bases and the V segment lost 6 bases, leaving 4 bases of the junction unmatched.

This clonotype turned up a few times. This chain links TRBV7-2 with TRBJ2-1, with a weak D call TRBD2 (5 bases). The CDR3 covers 15 residues. Germline CDR1 is SGHTA and CDR2 is FQGNSA. Between the trimmed V and J ends, which lost 2 bases and 5 bases, there was a span of 13 bases. The CDR3 nucleotides are TGTGCCAGCAGCTTAAGACTCGGGGATAACAATGAGCAGTTCTTC. Its translation: CASSLRLGDNNEQFF.

This clonotype was counted between two and nine times. The chain employs TRBV7-2 and TRBJ1-2; 9 nucleotides line up with TRBD1. Germline V CDR1 and CDR2: SGHTA, FQGNSA. The V and J ends lost 6 bases and 8 bases, in that order; junction bases with no gene match: 7. The CDR3 is made up of 13 amino acids. CDR3 in amino acids: CASSPGQGQGYTF. CDR3 sequence (DNA): TGTGCCAGCAGTCCAGGACAGGGGCAAGGCTACACCTTC.

The V gene is TRBV7-2, the J gene TRBJ2-6; D gene ambiguous. Between the trimmed V and J ends, which lost 7 bases and 2 bases, there was a span of 21 bases. Per germline, CDR1 SGHTA and CDR2 FQGNSA. The CDR3 runs to 18 residues. The CDR3 nucleotides read TGTGCCAGCACCCCTTCGGGTCTGCCCTTTACTGGGGCCAACGTCCTGACTTTC. Amino acids: CASTPSGLPFTGANVLTF.

The chain joins TRBV19 to TRBJ2-1, with 7 bases that match TRBD2. V was pared by 2 bases and J by 4 bases, with 8 bases of the junction left unmatched. Germline CDR1 LNHDA, CDR2 SQIVND (reference sequence). The CDR3 contains 16 residues. The CDR3 DNA is TGTGCCAGTAGTATATTGGTGAGCGGGACTTACAATGAGCAGTTCTTC. Translated: CASSILVSGTYNEQFF.

This clonotype was found a few times. The chain joins TRBV15 to TRBJ1-6, with 7 bases aligning to TRBD1. This CDR3 is built from 14 residues. In germline, CDR1 is LNHNV, CDR2 YYDKDF (reference sequence). V lost 3 bases and J lost 6; bases outside the gene matches: 2. The CDR3 coding sequence is TGTGCCACCAGCAGGAGGGACAGTAATTCACCCCTCCACTTT. It encodes CATSRRDSNSPLHF.

This chain links TRBV30 with TRBJ1-4, with a tentative D call TRBD1 (5 bases). Germline V lookup: CDR1 GTSNPN, CDR2 SVGIG (reference sequence). This CDR3 has 13 residues. Deletions cut 8 bases from V and 0 bases from J, with 10 bases between. CDR3 residues: CARDGPTNEKLFF. CDR3 sequence (DNA): TGTGCCAGGGACGGACCAACTAATGAAAAACTGTTTTTT. Supplemented by reference TRBV30 and TRBJ1-4, the full variable domain reads SQTIHQWPATLVQPVGSPLSLECTVEGTSNPNLYWYRQAAGRGLQLLFYSVGIGQISSEVPQNLSASRPQDRQFILSSKKLLLSDSGFYLCARDGPTNEKLFFGSGTQLSVL.

The chain recombines TRBV11-2 with TRBJ1-3, with a possible D match to TRBD1 (5 bases). The CDR3 has 15 residues. Trimming removed 6 bases at V and 2 bases at J, with 14 bases between. Looked up from germline, CDR1 is SGHAT and CDR2 is FQNNGV. CDR3 amino acids: CASSPGTGTGNTIYF. DNA of the CDR3: TGTGCCAGCAGTCCTGGCACAGGTACTGGAAACACCATATATTTT.

This clonotype was detected only a few times. This chain connects TRBV6-1 to TRBJ1-1, with D possibly TRBD1 on 5 matching bases. The CDR3 sequence is 14 residues long. Deletions cut 6 bases from V and 0 bases from J, with 11 bases between. From germline, CDR1 is MNHNS and CDR2 SASEGT. CDR3 bases: TGTGCCAGCAGCGTCACAGGAGTGAACACTGAAGCTTTCTTT. Translation: CASSVTGVNTEAFF.

This clonotype was observed at least ten times. The rearrangement joins TRBV7-9 to TRBJ2-2; TRBD1 matches 8 bases. Germline V gene data show CDR1 as SEHNR and CDR2 as FQNEAQ (reference sequence). Trimming at V came to 10 bases and at J to 1 base, leaving 14 bases not matched to a gene. The CDR3 runs to 17 residues. CDR3 residues: CATGGTWTGRNTGELFF. The CDR3, as DNA: TGTGCCACCGGAGGAACGTGGACAGGGAGGAACACCGGGGAGCTGTTTTTT.